The source of this T cell receptor beta chain is a study of T cell responses to AZD1222 COVID-19 vaccine. Germline CDR1 is SGHRS and CDR2 is YFSETQ. The CDR3 runs 14 residues. V was pared by 4 bases and J by 6 bases, with 7 bases of the junction left unmatched. Overall study results and limits: Clonal diversity may have been underestimated in mostly white British donors.

With respect to this clone: The antigen remains undetermined.

The method was immunoSEQ multiplex PCR; TCRdb's version includes in-frame clones alone and lacks a portion of them. Counted here are around 180,000 clones, roughly 87% occurring once; the ten biggest clones make up 2% to 3%. This chain links TRBV5-1 with TRBJ1-2, with TRBD1 matching over 9 bases. The source of this sequence is an adult in good health. The sequences come from peripheral blood, collected on day 0 of AZD1222 vaccination. The CDR3 DNA is TGCGCCAGCAGCACAGGGGGCGCTAATCATGGCTACACCTTC. This codes for CASSTGGANHGYTF.